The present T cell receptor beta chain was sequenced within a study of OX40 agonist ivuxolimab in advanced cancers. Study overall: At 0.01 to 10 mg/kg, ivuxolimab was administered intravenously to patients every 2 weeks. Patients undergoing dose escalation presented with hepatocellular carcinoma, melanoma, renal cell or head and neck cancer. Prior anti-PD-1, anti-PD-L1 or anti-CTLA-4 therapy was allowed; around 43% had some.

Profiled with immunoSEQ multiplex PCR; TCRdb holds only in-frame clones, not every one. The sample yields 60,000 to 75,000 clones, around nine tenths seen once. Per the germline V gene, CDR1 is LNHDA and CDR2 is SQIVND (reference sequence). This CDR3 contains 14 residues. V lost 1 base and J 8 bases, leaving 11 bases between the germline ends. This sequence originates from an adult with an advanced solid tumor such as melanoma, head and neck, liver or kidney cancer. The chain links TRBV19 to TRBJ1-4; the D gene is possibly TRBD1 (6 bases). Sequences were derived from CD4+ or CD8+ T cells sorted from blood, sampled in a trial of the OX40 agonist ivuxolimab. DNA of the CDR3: TGTGCCAGTAGTATAGGGGGGGCGAGAGAAAAACTGTTTTTT. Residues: CASSIGGAREKLFF.